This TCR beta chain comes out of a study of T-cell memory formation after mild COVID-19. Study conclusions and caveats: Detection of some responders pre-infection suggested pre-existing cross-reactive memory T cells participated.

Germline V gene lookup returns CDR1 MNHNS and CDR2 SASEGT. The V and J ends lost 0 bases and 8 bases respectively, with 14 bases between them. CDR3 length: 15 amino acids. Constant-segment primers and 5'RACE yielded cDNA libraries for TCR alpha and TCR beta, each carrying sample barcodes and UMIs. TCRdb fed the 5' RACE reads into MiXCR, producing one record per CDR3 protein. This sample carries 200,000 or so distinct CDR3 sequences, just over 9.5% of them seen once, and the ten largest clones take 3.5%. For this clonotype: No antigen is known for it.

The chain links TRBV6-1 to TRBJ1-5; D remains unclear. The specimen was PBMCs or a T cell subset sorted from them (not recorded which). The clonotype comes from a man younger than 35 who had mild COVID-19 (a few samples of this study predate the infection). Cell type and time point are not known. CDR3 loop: CASSEADGIFKPQHF. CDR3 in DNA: TGTGCCAGCAGTGAAGCTGACGGAATTTTTAAGCCCCAGCATTTT.